The clone carrying this TCR beta chain was counted only a few times. Its antigen remains unidentified. Each donor was a healthy Caucasian. This entry is derived from a study of identical twins. Study results and caveats: Memory repertoires showed no such pattern, whereas abundant cord blood beta clonotypes carried fewer insertions. Conclusions were based on cross-sectional statistical analysis, without following the same donors.

Each cDNA held unique molecular identifiers, and template switching gave it a universal primer site. TCRdb called the 5' RACE reads again in MiXCR, with one record for every CDR3 protein. This table holds about 240,000 distinct CDR3 sequences, about 10% found once. Germline V CDR1 and CDR2: SGHTA, FQGNSA. V was pared by 3 bases and J by 4 bases, with 3 bases of the junction left unmatched. The CDR3 is 14 amino acids. The sample comprised memory T cells sorted from blood. The rearrangement joins TRBV7-2 to TRBJ2-3, with 8 positions matching TRBD1. The clonotype comes from a man between 50 and 59 years old in good health. The CDR3 DNA follows: TGTGCCAGCAGCTTGGCGGGACAGGCAGATACGCAGTATTTT. It yields the protein CASSLAGQADTQYF.